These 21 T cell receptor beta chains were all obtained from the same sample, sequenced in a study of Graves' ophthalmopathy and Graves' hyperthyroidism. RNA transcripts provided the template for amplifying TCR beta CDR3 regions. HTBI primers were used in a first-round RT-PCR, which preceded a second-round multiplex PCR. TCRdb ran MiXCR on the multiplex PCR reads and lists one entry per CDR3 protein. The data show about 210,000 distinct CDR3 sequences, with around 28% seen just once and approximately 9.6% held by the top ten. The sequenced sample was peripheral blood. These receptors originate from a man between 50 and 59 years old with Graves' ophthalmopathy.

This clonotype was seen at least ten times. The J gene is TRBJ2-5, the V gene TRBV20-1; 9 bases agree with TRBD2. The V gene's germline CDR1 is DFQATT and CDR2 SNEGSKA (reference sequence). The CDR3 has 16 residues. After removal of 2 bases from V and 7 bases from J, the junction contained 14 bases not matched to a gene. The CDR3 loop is CSARSLAGYLRGTQYF. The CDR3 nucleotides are TGCAGTGCTAGATCGCTAGCGGGATACCTCCGAGGGACCCAGTACTTC.

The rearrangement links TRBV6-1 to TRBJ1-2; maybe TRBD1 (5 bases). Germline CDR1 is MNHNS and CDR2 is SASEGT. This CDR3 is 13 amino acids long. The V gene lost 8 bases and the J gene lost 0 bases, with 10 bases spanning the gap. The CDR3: CASGQGANYGYTF. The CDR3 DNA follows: TGTGCCAGCGGGCAGGGCGCTAACTATGGCTACACCTTC.

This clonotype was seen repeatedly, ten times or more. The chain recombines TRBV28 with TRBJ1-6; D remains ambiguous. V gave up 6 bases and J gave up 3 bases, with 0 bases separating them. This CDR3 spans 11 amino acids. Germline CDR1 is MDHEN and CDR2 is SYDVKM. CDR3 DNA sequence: TGTGCCAGCAGCTATAATTCACCCCTCCACTTT. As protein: CASSYNSPLHF.

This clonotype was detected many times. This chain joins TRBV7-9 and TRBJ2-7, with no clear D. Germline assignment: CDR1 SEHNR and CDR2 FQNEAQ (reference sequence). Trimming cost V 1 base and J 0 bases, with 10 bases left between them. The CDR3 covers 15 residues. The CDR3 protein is CASSLEGGSSYEQYF. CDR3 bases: TGTGCCAGCAGCTTAGAAGGTGGCAGCTCCTACGAGCAGTACTTC.

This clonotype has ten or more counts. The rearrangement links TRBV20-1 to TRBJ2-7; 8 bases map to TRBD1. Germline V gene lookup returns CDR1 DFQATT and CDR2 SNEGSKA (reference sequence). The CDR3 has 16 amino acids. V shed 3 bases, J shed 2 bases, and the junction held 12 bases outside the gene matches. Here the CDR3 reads CSASEFGTGKTYEQYF. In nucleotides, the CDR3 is TGCAGTGCTAGTGAATTCGGGACAGGAAAGACCTACGAGCAGTACTTC.

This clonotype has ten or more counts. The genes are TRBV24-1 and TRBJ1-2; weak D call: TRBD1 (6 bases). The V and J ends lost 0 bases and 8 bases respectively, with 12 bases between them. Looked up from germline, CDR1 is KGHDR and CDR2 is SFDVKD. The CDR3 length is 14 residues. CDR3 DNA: TGTGCCACCAGTGATTTGAACAGGGTGGACGGCTACACCTTC. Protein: CATSDLNRVDGYTF.

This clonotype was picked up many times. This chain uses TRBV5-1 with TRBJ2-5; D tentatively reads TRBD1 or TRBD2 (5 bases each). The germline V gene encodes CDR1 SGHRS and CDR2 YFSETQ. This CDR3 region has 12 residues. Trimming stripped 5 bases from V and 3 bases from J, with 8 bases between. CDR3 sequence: CASRRDEETQYF. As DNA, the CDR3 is TGCGCCAGCAGACGGGACGAAGAGACCCAGTACTTC.

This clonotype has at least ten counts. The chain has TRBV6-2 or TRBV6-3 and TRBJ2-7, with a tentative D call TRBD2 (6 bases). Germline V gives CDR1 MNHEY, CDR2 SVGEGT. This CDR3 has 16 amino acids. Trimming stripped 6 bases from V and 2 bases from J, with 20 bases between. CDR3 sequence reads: CASRTPIRDSTYEQYF. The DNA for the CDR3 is TGTGCCAGCAGGACTCCAATTCGGGACTCAACCTACGAGCAGTACTTC.

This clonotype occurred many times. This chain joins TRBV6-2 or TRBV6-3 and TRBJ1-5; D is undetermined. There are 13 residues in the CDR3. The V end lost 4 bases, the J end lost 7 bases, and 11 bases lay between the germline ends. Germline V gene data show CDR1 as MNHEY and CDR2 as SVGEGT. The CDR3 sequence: CASSSWGGQPQHF. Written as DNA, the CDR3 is TGTGCCAGCAGTTCATGGGGTGGCCAGCCCCAGCATTTT.

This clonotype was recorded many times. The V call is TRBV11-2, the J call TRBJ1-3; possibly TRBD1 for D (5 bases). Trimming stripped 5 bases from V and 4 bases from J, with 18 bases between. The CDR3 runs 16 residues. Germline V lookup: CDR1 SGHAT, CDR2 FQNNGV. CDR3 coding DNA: TGTGCCAGCAGCCCGCCCCTTCAGGGATTAGGAAACACCATATATTTT. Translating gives CASSPPLQGLGNTIYF.

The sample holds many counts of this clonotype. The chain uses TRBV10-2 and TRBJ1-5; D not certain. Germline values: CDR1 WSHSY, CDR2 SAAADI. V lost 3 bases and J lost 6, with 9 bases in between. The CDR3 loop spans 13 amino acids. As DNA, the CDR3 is TGCGCCAGCAGTGACCGGGAAAGTCAGCCCCAGCATTTT. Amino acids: CASSDRESQPQHF.

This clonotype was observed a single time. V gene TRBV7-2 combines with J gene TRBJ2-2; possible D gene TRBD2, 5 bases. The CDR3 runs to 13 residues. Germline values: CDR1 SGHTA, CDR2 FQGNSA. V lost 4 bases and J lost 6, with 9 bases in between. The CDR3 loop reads CASSSTRSGELFF. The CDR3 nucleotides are TGTGCCAGCAGCTCTACTAGGTCCGGGGAGCTGTTTTTT.

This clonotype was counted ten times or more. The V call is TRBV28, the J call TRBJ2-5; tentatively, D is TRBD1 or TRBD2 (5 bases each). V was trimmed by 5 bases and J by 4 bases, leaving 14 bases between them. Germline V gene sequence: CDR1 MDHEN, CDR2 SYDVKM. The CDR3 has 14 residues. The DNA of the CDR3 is TGTGCCAGCAGTACCCGGGACCCGAGAGAGACCCAGTACTTC. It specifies CASSTRDPRETQYF.

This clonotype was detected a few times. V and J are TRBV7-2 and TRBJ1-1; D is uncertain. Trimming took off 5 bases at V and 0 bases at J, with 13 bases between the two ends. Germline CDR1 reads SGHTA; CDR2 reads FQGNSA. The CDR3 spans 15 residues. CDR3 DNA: TGTGCCAGCAGCCCTAGACCGACGTTGAACACTGAAGCTTTCTTT. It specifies CASSPRPTLNTEAFF.

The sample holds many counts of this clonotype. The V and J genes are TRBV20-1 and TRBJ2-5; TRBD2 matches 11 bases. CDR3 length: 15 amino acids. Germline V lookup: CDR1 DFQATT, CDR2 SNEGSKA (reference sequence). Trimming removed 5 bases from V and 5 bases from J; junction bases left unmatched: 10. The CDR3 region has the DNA TGCAGTGCTTCACCCCTAGCGGGGGGCCTGGAGACCCAGTACTTC. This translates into CSASPLAGGLETQYF.

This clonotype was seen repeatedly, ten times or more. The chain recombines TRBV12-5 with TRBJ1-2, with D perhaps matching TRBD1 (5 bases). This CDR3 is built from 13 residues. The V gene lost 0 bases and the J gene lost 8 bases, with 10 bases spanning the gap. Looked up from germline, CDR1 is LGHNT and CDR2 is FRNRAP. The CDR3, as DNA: TGTGCTAGTGGTTTGGTAGCCGGGGCCGGCTACACCTTC. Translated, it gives CASGLVAGAGYTF.

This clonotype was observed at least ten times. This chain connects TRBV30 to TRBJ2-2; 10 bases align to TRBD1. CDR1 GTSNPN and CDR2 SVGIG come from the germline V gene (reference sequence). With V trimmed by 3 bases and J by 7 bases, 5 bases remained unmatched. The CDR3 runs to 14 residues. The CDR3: CAWRGQGEGGELFF. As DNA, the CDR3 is TGTGCCTGGAGAGGACAGGGGGAAGGCGGGGAGCTGTTTTTT.

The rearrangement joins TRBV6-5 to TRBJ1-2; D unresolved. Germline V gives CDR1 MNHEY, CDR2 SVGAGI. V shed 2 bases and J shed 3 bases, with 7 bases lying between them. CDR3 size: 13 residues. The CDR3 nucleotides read TGTGCCAGCAGTTACGGCAGCGACTATGGCTACACCTTC. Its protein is CASSYGSDYGYTF.

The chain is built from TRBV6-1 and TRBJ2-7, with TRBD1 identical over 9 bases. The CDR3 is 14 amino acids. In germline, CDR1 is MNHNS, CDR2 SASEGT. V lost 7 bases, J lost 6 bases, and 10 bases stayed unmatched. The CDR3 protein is CASTRDRVQSEQYF. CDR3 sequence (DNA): TGTGCCAGCACCCGGGACAGGGTGCAAAGCGAGCAGTACTTC.

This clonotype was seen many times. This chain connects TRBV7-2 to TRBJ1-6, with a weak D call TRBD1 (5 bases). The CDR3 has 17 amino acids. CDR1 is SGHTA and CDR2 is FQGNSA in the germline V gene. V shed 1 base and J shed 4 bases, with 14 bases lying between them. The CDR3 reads CASSLVGGGIYNSPLHF. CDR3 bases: TGTGCCAGCAGCTTAGTAGGCGGGGGGATATATAATTCACCCCTCCACTTT.

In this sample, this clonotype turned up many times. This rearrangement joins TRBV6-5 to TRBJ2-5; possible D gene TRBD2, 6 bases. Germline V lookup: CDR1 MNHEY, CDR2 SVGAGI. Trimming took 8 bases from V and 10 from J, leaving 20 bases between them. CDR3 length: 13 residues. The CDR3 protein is CASSSELWGGQYF. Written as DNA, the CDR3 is TGTGCCAGCTCCTCAGAGTTGTGGGGAGGCCAGTACTTC.